This T cell receptor (beta chain) was captured by sequencing in a study of T-cell memory formation after mild COVID-19. V was cut by 0 bases and J by 6 bases, with 21 bases left in between. Germline CDR1 SGHRS, CDR2 YFSETQ. The CDR3 loop spans 18 amino acids. In TCRdb, the 5' RACE reads were re-called with MiXCR into one record per CDR3 protein. The data contain roughly 51,000 distinct CDR3 sequences, about 7% of them singletons. The chain is built from TRBV5-1 and TRBJ1-4, with D tentatively TRBD1 (5 bases). The clonotype originates from a man aged 18 to 30 who had mild COVID-19 (a few samples of this study predate the infection). Cell type and time point are not known. Sequences were obtained from PBMCs or a T cell subset sorted from them (not recorded which). This CDR3 is CASSLAQAYNWGYEKLFF. The CDR3 DNA reads TGCGCCAGCAGCTTGGCCCAGGCATATAATTGGGGGTATGAAAAACTGTTTTTT.